This TCR beta chain was captured in a study of neoadjuvant nivolumab and ipilimumab in lung cancer. Across the whole study: Patients got nivolumab 3 mg/kg on days 1, 15 and 29; combination added ipilimumab 1 mg/kg day 1.

On this clone itself: Its antigen is not known.

Whole-study findings and limits: From pretherapy to surgery, tumor richness and clonality rose with dual therapy. Higher pretherapy blood TCR richness went with higher resected-tumor richness.

The data were produced by immunoSEQ multiplex PCR, yet TCRdb's version contains in-frame clones alone and is incomplete. The repertoire holds tens of thousands of clones, with nearly 90% as singletons. The V end was cut by 5 bases, the J end by 7 bases, with 17 bases between. The CDR3 consists of 15 residues. The TCR sequence derives from an adult with non-small cell lung cancer. This material consisted of peripheral blood, taken before neoadjuvant nivolumab, alone or with ipilimumab. J is TRBJ2-2 and V is TRBV23-1; D is unresolved. TRBV23-1 is treated as an ORF (open reading frame) with a function not yet certain. The CDR3 reads CASSRSGPRGGELFF. In DNA, the CDR3 is TGCGCCAGCAGTAGGTCCGGACCCCGAGGCGGGGAGCTGTTTTTT.